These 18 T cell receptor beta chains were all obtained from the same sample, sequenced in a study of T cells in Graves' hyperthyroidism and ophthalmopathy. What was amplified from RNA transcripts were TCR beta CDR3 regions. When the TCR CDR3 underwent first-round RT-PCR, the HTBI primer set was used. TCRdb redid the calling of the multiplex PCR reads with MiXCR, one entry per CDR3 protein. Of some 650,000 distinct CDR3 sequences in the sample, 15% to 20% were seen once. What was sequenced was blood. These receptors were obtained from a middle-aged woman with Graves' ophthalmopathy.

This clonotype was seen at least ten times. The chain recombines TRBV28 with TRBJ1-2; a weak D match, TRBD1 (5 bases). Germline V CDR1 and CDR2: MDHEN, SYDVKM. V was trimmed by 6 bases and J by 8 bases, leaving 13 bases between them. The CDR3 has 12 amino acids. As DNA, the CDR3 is TGTGCCAGCAGCAGACAGTACCAAGGCTACACCTTC. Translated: CASSRQYQGYTF.

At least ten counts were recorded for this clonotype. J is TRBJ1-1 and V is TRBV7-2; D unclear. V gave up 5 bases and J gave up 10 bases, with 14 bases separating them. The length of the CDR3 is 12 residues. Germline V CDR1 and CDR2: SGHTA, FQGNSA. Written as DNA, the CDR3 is TGTGCCAGCAGCCCTTTCGGGGTAAGAGCTTTCTTT. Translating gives CASSPFGVRAFF.

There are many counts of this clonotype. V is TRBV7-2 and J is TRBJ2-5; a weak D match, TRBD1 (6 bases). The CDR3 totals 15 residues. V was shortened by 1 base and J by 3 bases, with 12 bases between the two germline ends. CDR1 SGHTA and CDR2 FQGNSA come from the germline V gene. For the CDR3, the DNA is TGTGCCAGCAGCTTAGAGGGGACACTGGAAGAGACCCAGTACTTC. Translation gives CASSLEGTLEETQYF.

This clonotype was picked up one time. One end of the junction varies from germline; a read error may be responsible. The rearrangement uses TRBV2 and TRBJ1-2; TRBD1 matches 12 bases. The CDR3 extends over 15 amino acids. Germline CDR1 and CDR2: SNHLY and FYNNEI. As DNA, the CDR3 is TGTGCCGGCAGTGAGGGGACAGGGGGCAACTATGGCTACACCTTC. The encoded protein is CAGSEGTGGNYGYTF.

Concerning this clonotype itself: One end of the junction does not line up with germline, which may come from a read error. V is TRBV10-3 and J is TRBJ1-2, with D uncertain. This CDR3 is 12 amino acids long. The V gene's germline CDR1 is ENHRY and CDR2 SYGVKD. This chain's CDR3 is CAVSAGKDGYTF. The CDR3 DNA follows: TGTGCCGTCAGTGCTGGGAAGGATGGCTACACCTTC.

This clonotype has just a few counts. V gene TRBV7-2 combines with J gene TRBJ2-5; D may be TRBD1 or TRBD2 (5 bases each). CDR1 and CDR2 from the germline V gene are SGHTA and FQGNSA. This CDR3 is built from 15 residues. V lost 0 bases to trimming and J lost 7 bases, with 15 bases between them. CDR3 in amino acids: CASSLALGEGSTQYF. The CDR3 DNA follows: TGTGCCAGCAGCTTAGCGTTGGGCGAGGGGTCGACCCAGTACTTC. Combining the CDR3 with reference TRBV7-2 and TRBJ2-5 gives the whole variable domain GAGVSQSPSNKVTEKGKDVELRCDPISGHTALYWYRQSLGQGLEFLIYFQGNSAPDKSGLPSDRFSAERTGGSVSTLTIQRTQQEDSAVYLCASSLALGEGSTQYFGPGTRLLVL.

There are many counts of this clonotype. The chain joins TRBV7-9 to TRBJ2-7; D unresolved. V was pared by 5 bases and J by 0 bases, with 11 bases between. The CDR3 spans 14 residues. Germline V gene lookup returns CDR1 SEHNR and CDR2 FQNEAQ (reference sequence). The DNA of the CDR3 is TGTGCCAGCAGCCCTGGACGGACCTCCTACGAGCAGTACTTC. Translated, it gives CASSPGRTSYEQYF.

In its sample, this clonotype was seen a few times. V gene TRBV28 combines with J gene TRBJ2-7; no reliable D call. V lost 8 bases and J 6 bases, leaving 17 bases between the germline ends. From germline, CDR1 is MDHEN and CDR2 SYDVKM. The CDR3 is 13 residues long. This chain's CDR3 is CASYTQDMGEQYF. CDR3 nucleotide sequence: TGTGCCAGCTACACTCAGGATATGGGCGAGCAGTACTTC. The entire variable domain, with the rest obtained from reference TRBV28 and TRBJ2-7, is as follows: DVKVTQSSRYLVKRTGEKVFLECVQDMDHENMFWYRQDPGLGLRLIYFSYDVKMKEKGDIPEGYSVSREKKERFSLILESASTNQTSMYLCASYTQDMGEQYFGPGTRLTVT.

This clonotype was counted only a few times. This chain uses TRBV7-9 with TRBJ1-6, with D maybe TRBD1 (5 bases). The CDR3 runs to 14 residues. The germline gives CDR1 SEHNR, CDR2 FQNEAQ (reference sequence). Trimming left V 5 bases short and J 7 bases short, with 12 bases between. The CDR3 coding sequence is TGTGCCAGCAGCATCCGGGACGGCAATTCACCCCTCCACTTT. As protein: CASSIRDGNSPLHF. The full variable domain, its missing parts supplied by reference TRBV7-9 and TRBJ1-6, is DTGVSQNPRHKITKRGQNVTFRCDPISEHNRLYWYRQTLGQGPEFLTYFQNEAQLEKSRLLSDRFSAERPKGSFSTLEIQRTEQGDSAMYLCASSIRDGNSPLHFGNGTRLTVT.

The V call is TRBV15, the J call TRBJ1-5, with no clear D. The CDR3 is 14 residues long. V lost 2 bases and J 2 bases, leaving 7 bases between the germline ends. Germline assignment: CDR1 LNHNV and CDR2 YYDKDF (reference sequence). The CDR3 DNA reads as TGTGCCACCAGCAGACTCTCAGGCAATCAGCCCCAGCATTTT. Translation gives CATSRLSGNQPQHF.

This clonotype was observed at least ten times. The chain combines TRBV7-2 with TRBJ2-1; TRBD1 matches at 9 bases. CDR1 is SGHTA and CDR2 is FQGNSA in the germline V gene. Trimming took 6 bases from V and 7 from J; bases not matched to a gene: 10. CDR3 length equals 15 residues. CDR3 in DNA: TGTGCCAGCAGTTCCGGGACAGGGATGAGGAATGAGCAGTTCTTC. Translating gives CASSSGTGMRNEQFF.

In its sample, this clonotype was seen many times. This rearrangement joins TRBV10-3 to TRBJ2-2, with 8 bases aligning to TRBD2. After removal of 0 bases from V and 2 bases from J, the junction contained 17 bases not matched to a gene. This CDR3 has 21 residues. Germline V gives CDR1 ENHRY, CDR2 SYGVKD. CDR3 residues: CAISESPLGSGGTKNTGELFF. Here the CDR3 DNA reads TGTGCCATCAGTGAGTCGCCCCTTGGCAGCGGGGGAACCAAAAACACCGGGGAGCTGTTTTTT.

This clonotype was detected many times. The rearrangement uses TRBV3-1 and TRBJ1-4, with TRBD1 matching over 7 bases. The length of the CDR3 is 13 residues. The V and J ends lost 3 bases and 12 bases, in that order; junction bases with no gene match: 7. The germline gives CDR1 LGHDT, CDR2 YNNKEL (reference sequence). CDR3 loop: CASSQTGLGELFF. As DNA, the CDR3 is TGTGCCAGCAGCCAGACAGGGTTGGGAGAACTGTTTTTT.

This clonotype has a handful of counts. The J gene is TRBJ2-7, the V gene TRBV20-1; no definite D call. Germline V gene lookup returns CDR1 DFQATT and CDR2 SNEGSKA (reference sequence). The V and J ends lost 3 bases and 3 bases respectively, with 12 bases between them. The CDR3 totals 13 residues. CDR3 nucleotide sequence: TGCAGTGCTAGGGGTCCGGACCACTACGAGCAGTACTTC. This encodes CSARGPDHYEQYF.

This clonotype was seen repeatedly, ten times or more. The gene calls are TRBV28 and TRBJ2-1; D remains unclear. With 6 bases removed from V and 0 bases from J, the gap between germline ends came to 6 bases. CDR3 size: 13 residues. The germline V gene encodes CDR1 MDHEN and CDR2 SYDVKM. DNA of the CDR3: TGTGCCAGCAGCGGGTTCTCCTACAATGAGCAGTTCTTC. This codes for CASSGFSYNEQFF. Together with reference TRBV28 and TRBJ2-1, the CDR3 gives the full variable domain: DVKVTQSSRYLVKRTGEKVFLECVQDMDHENMFWYRQDPGLGLRLIYFSYDVKMKEKGDIPEGYSVSREKKERFSLILESASTNQTSMYLCASSGFSYNEQFFGPGTRLTVL.

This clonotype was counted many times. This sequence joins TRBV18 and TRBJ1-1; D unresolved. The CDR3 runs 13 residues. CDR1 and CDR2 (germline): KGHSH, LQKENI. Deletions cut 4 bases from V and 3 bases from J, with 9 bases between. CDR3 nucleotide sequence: TGTGCCAGCTCACAGATGGGGTACACTGAAGCTTTCTTT. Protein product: CASSQMGYTEAFF.

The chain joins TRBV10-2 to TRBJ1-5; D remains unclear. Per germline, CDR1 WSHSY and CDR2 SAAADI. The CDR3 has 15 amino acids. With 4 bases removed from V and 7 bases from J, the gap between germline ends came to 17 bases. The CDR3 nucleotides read TGCGCCAGCAGTGGGCCGTGGGAGGAGGGCCAGCCCCAGCATTTT. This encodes CASSGPWEEGQPQHF.

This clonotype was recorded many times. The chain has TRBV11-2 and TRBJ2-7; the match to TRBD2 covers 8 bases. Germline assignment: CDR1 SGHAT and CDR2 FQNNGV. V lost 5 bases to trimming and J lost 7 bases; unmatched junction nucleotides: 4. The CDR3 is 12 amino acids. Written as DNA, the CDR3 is TGTGCCAGCAGCCCGGGAGGGTTAGAGCAGTACTTC. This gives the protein CASSPGGLEQYF. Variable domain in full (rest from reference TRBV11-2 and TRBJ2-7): EAGVAQSPRYKIIEKRQSVAFWCNPISGHATLYWYQQILGQGPKLLIQFQNNGVVDDSQLPKDRFSAERLKGVDSTLKIQPAKLEDSAVYLCASSPGGLEQYFGPGTRLTVT.